This T cell receptor (beta chain) was recorded in a study of spatial heterogeneity in lung cancer. Study results and caveats: Counts of expanded alpha and beta TCRs within tumors tracked the tumor nonsynonymous mutation count.

At least ten counts were recorded for this clonotype. Antigen unknown. This beta chain was picked up by a library intended for alpha chains and is off target, so its count carries little meaning. Germline loops: CDR1 MGHRA, CDR2 YSYEKL. Trimming cost V 1 base and J 0 bases, with 19 bases left between them. This CDR3 is 18 amino acids long. Time point noted: sample taken at primary tumor resection. A unique molecular identifier was carried by every single TCR cDNA molecule. TCRdb re-called the 5' RACE reads through MiXCR, storing one row per CDR3 protein. There are 3,000 or so distinct CDR3 sequences in the sample; approximately 17% occur only once, and 12% to 15% lies in the top ten.

Here the sequenced sample was lung tumor tissue, taken at surgery. This clonotype was sampled from a male donor with early-stage non-small cell lung cancer. This chain uses TRBV4-1 with TRBJ2-7; TRBD1 or TRBD2 may be the D gene (5 bases each). DNA of the CDR3: TGCGCCAGCAGCCAAGGGTATCCAGCGGCAGGGAGCTCCTACGAGCAGTACTTC. Its protein is CASSQGYPAAGSSYEQYF.